A single sample gave rise to the 2 T cell receptor beta chains below, sequenced in a study of T cell responses to AZD1222 COVID-19 vaccine. The repertoire was sequenced with immunoSEQ multiplex PCR; TCRdb's copy has only in-frame clones and lacks some. Of about 110,000 clones listed, about 90% are singletons. The input for sequencing was peripheral blood, taken 28 days after the second AZD1222 dose. These receptors originate from an adult who received the AZD1222 COVID-19 vaccine.

The genes are TRBV6-6 and TRBJ2-3, with unresolved D. The V and J ends lost 2 bases and 1 base respectively, with 4 bases between them. Germline CDR1 and CDR2: MNHNY and SVGAGI (reference sequence). This CDR3 has 13 amino acids. CDR3 bases: TGTGCCAGCAGTTACCTCGGCACAGATACGCAGTATTTT. This encodes CASSYLGTDTQYF.

The genes are TRBV6-1 and TRBJ1-4, with a tentative D call TRBD1 (6 bases). Deletions cut 2 bases from V and 7 bases from J, with 17 bases between. CDR3 length equals 16 residues. Germline CDR1 reads MNHNS; CDR2 reads SASEGT. The CDR3 nucleotides read TGTGCCAGCAGTGAACCTTCCTGGACAGCTCCTGAAAAACTGTTTTTT. Amino acids: CASSEPSWTAPEKLFF.